A selection of T cell receptor beta chains follows, all from one sample in a study of shared clonotypes between healthy human individuals. TCRdb's copy holds only in-frame clones and misses some; the assay was immunoSEQ multiplex PCR. This table holds about 680,000 clones, about 91% found once. Sequencing was done on a sample of naive CD8+ T cells sorted from blood. The receptor set was obtained from a man aged 25 to 40 in good health. Both conserved end residues are part of each CDR3. A D gene is named only where the DNA matches it firmly. A row's size may be missing; if present it is once, few, many or a size class.

j_gene,d_gene,abundance,v_gene,CDR3nt,CDR3aa
TRBJ2-7,-,-,TRBV30,TGTGCCTGGAAGGGGCTAGCGCTATCCCACGGGGTATACGAGCAGTACTTC,CAWKGLALSHGVYEQYF
TRBJ2-7,TRBD1,-,TRBV15,TGTGCCACCAGGGACAGGCCCAGCTCCTACGAGCAGTACTTC,CATRDRPSSYEQYF
TRBJ2-5,TRBD1,-,TRBV9,TGTGCCAGCAGCGTTTATAGGGGGCCCCAAGAGACCCAGTACTTC,CASSVYRGPQETQYF
TRBJ2-5,-,-,TRBV9,TGTGCCAGCAGCGGGCGGACAGCCGAGGGTGCTGACTTC,CASSGRTAEGADF
TRBJ1-2,TRBD1,-,TRBV7-9,TGTGCCAGCAGCCAAGCGGGACAGGACTATGGCTACACCTTC,CASSQAGQDYGYTF
TRBJ2-5,-,-,TRBV13,TGTGCCAGCAGCTCCCGACAGGTCCAAGAGACCCAGTACTTC,CASSSRQVQETQYF
TRBJ1-5,-,-,TRBV18,TGTGCCAGCTCACCTCCGGGGTATCAGCCCCAGCATTTT,CASSPPGYQPQHF
TRBJ2-5,TRBD1,-,TRBV9,TGTGCCAGCAGCGGTGGACAGGAGTTACAAGAGACCCAGTACTTC,CASSGGQELQETQYF
TRBJ2-1,TRBD2,-,TRBV18,TGTGCCAGCTCACCACCGGGACTAGGGCTGGGCGAGCAGTTCTTC,CASSPPGLGLGEQFF
TRBJ2-3,-,-,TRBV29-1,TGCAGCGTCCCGAGGAGAAGCACAGATACGCAGTATTTT,CSVPRRSTDTQYF
TRBJ2-7,TRBD2,-,TRBV29-1,TGCAGCGTTGAACTAGCGGGAGGGCCCTCCTACGAGCAGTACTTC,CSVELAGGPSYEQYF
TRBJ1-2,TRBD1,once,TRBV7-9,TGTGCCAGCAGCTCGGCCGGGACAGCGGTTAACTATGGCTACACCTTC,CASSSAGTAVNYGYTF
TRBJ1-1,-,-,TRBV19,TGTGCCAGTAGTCTGGGGGTTGGGAACACTGAAGCTTTCTTT,CASSLGVGNTEAFF
TRBJ2-5,TRBD1,-,TRBV2,TGTGCCAGCAGGGGACAGCTCCAGTACTTC,CASRGQLQYF
TRBJ2-3,TRBD1,-,TRBV9,TGTGCCAGCAGCGTAGAAGGGGGCGGCCGCACAGATACGCAGTATTTT,CASSVEGGGRTDTQYF
TRBJ2-5,-,-,TRBV10-3,TGTGCGAGAAGGAAAGAGACCCAGTACTTC,CARRKETQYF
TRBJ2-6,TRBD2,-,TRBV9,TGTGCCAGCAGCGCGACCCCCCAGCGGGGTAGCTCTGGGGCCAACGTCCTGACTTTC,CASSATPQRGSSGANVLTF
TRBJ2-1,-,-,TRBV5-4,TGTGCCAGCAGCCCTATGGCAGGCTACAATGAGCAGTTCTTC,CASSPMAGYNEQFF
TRBJ1-5,TRBD1,-,TRBV28,TGTGCCAGCAGTCAAGGACAGGGCGGATCTCAGCCCCAGCATTTT,CASSQGQGGSQPQHF
TRBJ1-5,TRBD1,once,TRBV6-5,TGTGCCAGCAGGACAGGACAGGGGTATCAGCCCCAGCATTTT,CASRTGQGYQPQHF
TRBJ2-7,TRBD1,-,TRBV7-9,TGTGCCAGCAGCTTAGGGACCGGGACAGGGAGCTACGAGCAGTACTTC,CASSLGTGTGSYEQYF
TRBJ2-1,TRBD2,-,TRBV27,TGTGCCAGCAGTAACCTAGCGGGCGATTACAATGAGCAGTTCTTC,CASSNLAGDYNEQFF
TRBJ2-2,TRBD2,-,TRBV7-9,TGTGCCAGCAGCTATCCCGAGAGACTAGCGGACACCGGGGAGCTGTTTTTT,CASSYPERLADTGELFF
TRBJ2-7,TRBD1,once,TRBV7-9,TGTGTCAGCAGCTCGCGCCACACCCGGGACAGGGAGACCTACGAGCAGTACTTC,CVSSSRHTRDRETYEQYF
TRBJ2-7,TRBD1,-,TRBV27,TGTGCCAGCAGTTTATCTTTAGGGACAGTGGTCTACGAGCAGTACTTC,CASSLSLGTVVYEQYF
TRBJ1-1,TRBD1,-,TRBV27,TGTGCCAGCAGGACAGGGGGATACACTGAAGCTTTCTTT,CASRTGGYTEAFF
TRBJ2-7,TRBD2,-,TRBV19,TGTGCCAGTAGTCCCGGACTAGCTCCCTCCTACGAGCAGTACTTC,CASSPGLAPSYEQYF
TRBJ1-4,-,-,TRBV27,TGTGCCAGCAGTTTAGTGGGGGGTAATGAAAAACTGTTTTTT,CASSLVGGNEKLFF
TRBJ2-2,-,-,TRBV7-9,TGTGCCAGCGCTGGGGACATCTACACCGGGGAGCTGTTTTTT,CASAGDIYTGELFF
TRBJ2-3,TRBD2,-,TRBV6-1,TGTGCCAGCACACTAGCGGGAGGGGGAGATACGCAGTATTTT,CASTLAGGGDTQYF
TRBJ1-2,TRBD1,-,TRBV6-1,TGTGCCAGCAGTGAACATCAGGGGGCTCGGTATGGCTACACCTTC,CASSEHQGARYGYTF
TRBJ2-1,TRBD2,-,TRBV9,TGTGCCAGCAGCGTAGGGGGACTAGCCTCGGATGAGCAGTTCTTC,CASSVGGLASDEQFF
TRBJ2-7,TRBD2,-,TRBV6-5,TGTGCCAGCAGTTATGGTAGCGGGGGCACCTACGAGCAGTACTTC,CASSYGSGGTYEQYF
TRBJ2-1,-,-,TRBV28,TGTGCCAGCAGTTTACTCGCCTACAATGAGCAGTTCTTC,CASSLLAYNEQFF
TRBJ2-1,TRBD2,-,TRBV14,TGTGCCAGCAGCCAAGATCTAGCGGGAGTGTACAATGAGCAGTTCTTC,CASSQDLAGVYNEQFF
TRBJ2-1,TRBD2,-,TRBV6-6,TGTGCCACCGGGACTAGCGGGAGGAATGGCAATGAGCAGTTCTTC,CATGTSGRNGNEQFF